Listed below are T cell receptor beta chains from one sample, sequenced in a study of shared clonotypes between healthy human individuals. Generated by immunoSEQ multiplex PCR, the TCRdb table keeps only in-frame clones and is missing some. The table lists approximately 530,000 clones, approximately 95% of them singletons. Sequenced input: naive CD4+ T cells sorted from blood. The receptor source for this set is a woman in her 30s in good health. CDR3s include the opening cysteine and the closing phenylalanine or tryptophan. D genes are given only for firm matches. Size is stated for part of the rows, as once, few or many counts, or as a class when the clone is expanded.

abundance,v_gene,d_gene,j_gene,CDR3nt,CDR3aa
.,TRBV16,TRBD1,TRBJ1-5,TGTGCCAGCAGCCCCTTGACAGGGGTACAGCCCCAGCATTTT,CASSPLTGVQPQHF
once,TRBV27,TRBD1,TRBJ1-5,TGTGCCAGCAGACCCCAGGGGGTTACCGTGAGGCCCCAGCATTTT,CASRPQGVTVRPQHF
.,TRBV15,.,TRBJ1-1,TGTGCCACCAGCTCCTCGGGGCAATACACTGAAGCTTTCTTT,CATSSSGQYTEAFF
.,TRBV13,TRBD1,TRBJ1-4,TGTGCCAGCAGCGCCAGACAGGGGCTTAATGAAAAACTGTTTTTT,CASSARQGLNEKLFF
.,TRBV28,TRBD2,TRBJ2-7,TGTGCCAGCAGTCTACTAGCGATTACCTCCTACGAGCAGTACTTC,CASSLLAITSYEQYF
.,TRBV6-6,TRBD2,TRBJ2-3,TGTGCCAGCAGCCCCCGGCTTAGCGGGAGTGCAGATACGCAGTATTTT,CASSPRLSGSADTQYF
.,TRBV28,TRBD1,TRBJ1-3,TGTGCCAGCAGTTCAGGTGGACAGGGAATAGGGGGAAACACCATATATTTT,CASSSGGQGIGGNTIYF
.,TRBV2,.,TRBJ1-3,TGTGCCAGCAGACCGGGGGTGGCATTCTCTGGAAACACCATATATTTT,CASRPGVAFSGNTIYF
.,TRBV5-4,.,TRBJ1-1,TGTGCCAGCAGCTTGTGGGGGGTTATGAACACTGAAGCTTTCTTT,CASSLWGVMNTEAFF
.,TRBV25-1,.,TRBJ2-5,TGTGCCAGCAGTGAATTCCGTCAGGGGTACCAAGAGACCCAGTACTTC,CASSEFRQGYQETQYF
.,TRBV4-1,TRBD1,TRBJ2-2,TGCGCCAGCAGCCAACACTCGGGACAGAATTATAACACCGGGGAGCTGTTTTTT,CASSQHSGQNYNTGELFF
.,TRBV5-6,.,TRBJ2-7,TGTGCCAGCAGCTCGGCGGATACCACCTACGAGCAGTACTTC,CASSSADTTYEQYF
.,TRBV5-1,TRBD2,TRBJ2-7,TGCGCCAGCAGCTTGGAGTGGGGAGGGAGGAACGAGCAGTACTTC,CASSLEWGGRNEQYF
.,TRBV5-4,TRBD2,TRBJ2-7,TGTGCCAGCAGCCGATGGACTAGCGGGAGCCTCTACGAGCAGTACTTC,CASSRWTSGSLYEQYF
.,TRBV5-1,TRBD2,TRBJ2-7,TGCGCCAGCAGGCGACTAGCGGGAGAGGGGGAGCAGTACTTC,CASRRLAGEGEQYF
once,TRBV5-1,TRBD2,TRBJ2-3,TGCGCCAGCAGCCTCACAGGACTAGCGGGAGGCCCCCCGGATACGCAGTATTTT,CASSLTGLAGGPPDTQYF
.,TRBV28,TRBD2,TRBJ2-1,TGTGCCAGCAGTCCCGGCGGGAGGTCCTACAATGAGCAGTTCTTC,CASSPGGRSYNEQFF